The source of this T cell receptor (beta chain) is a study of cytomegalovirus exposure and HLA in healthy donors. The data were produced by immunoSEQ multiplex PCR, yet TCRdb's version contains in-frame clones alone and is incomplete. The profile shows roughly 220,000 clones, approximately 80% of them singletons. This CDR3 spans 14 amino acids. Per germline, CDR1 ENHRY and CDR2 SYGVKD. V lost 7 bases and J lost 2; bases outside the gene matches: 7. This clonotype originated in a woman aged 30 to 39 in good health and CMV-seropositive. The rearrangement joins TRBV10-3 to TRBJ2-7, with 8 bases fitting TRBD1. Sequencing was done on a sample of PBMCs. CDR3 nucleotide sequence: TGTGCCATCAAAACCGGGACAGGCCCCTACGAGCAGTACTTC. Protein product: CAIKTGTGPYEQYF.